The present T cell receptor (beta chain) was sequenced within a study of blood T cell repertoires in COVID-19. Per germline, CDR1 LNHDA and CDR2 SQIVND (reference sequence). Trimming shortened V by 8 bases and J by 0 bases, and 10 bases separated the two germline ends. This CDR3 spans 13 amino acids. The data were produced by immunoSEQ multiplex PCR, yet TCRdb's version contains in-frame clones alone and is incomplete. Of 120,000 to 150,000 clones in the sample, almost 85% were seen once. The origin of this receptor is a human donor with acute or convalescent COVID-19. The donor label of this sample is uncertain. The V and J genes are TRBV19 and TRBJ1-1; D gene unclear. Sequencing used peripheral blood. The CDR3 DNA reads TGTGCCAGTGCCAGAAATTTGAACACTGAAGCTTTCTTT. As protein: CASARNLNTEAFF. Using reference TRBV19 and TRBJ1-1 for the parts outside the CDR3, the full variable domain is DGGITQSPKYLFRKEGQNVTLSCEQNLNHDAMYWYRQDPGQGLRLIYYSQIVNDFQKGDIAEGYSVSREKKESFPLTVTSAQKNPTAFYLCASARNLNTEAFFGQGTRLTVV.